The 24 T cell receptor beta chains listed next were all sequenced from one sample in a study of blood T cell repertoires in COVID-19. Assay used: immunoSEQ multiplex PCR; TCRdb lists only in-frame clones, some missing. Among over 200,000 clones listed, more than 75% were seen once. Material for sequencing was peripheral blood. The receptors stem from a woman in her thirties or forties who had recovered from COVID-19.

V gene TRBV11-2 combines with J gene TRBJ1-2; 12 positions agree with TRBD1. CDR3 length: 16 amino acids. Trimming cost V 5 bases and J 4 bases; bases outside gene matches: 8. Germline V lookup: CDR1 SGHAT, CDR2 FQNNGV. For the CDR3, the DNA is TGTGCCAGCAGCCCCGGGGACAGGGGGCACCCCTATGGCTACACCTTC. Protein product: CASSPGDRGHPYGYTF. Looking up the rest from reference TRBV11-2 and TRBJ1-2 gives the full variable domain: EAGVAQSPRYKIIEKRQSVAFWCNPISGHATLYWYQQILGQGPKLLIQFQNNGVVDDSQLPKDRFSAERLKGVDSTLKIQPAKLEDSAVYLCASSPGDRGHPYGYTFGSGTRLTVV.

The chain joins TRBV18 to TRBJ2-1, with 7 bases that match TRBD2. The V and J ends lost 2 bases and 9 bases, in that order; junction bases with no gene match: 7. Per germline, CDR1 KGHSH and CDR2 LQKENI. The CDR3 extends over 14 amino acids. The CDR3 reads CASSPGLVPVEQFF. In DNA, the CDR3 is TGTGCCAGCTCACCAGGACTAGTTCCTGTTGAGCAGTTCTTC.

The chain uses TRBV6-5 and TRBJ2-1; TRBD2 is a possible D gene (5 bases). The CDR3 length is 14 residues. The germline V gene has CDR1 MNHEY and CDR2 SVGAGI. Trimming shortened V by 7 bases and J by 2 bases, and 12 bases separated the two germline ends. DNA of the CDR3: TGTGCCAGCAAGCGGAGTGGCGCCTACAATGAGCAGTTCTTC. This translates into CASKRSGAYNEQFF.

This clone appeared a few times. This chain links TRBV7-9 with TRBJ1-2, with D uncertain. Trimming removed 5 bases from V and 4 bases from J, with 8 bases in between. Germline CDR1 SEHNR, CDR2 FQNEAQ (reference sequence). The CDR3 consists of 12 residues. CDR3 nucleotides: TGTGCCAGCAGCCCTAGGCCCTATGGCTACACCTTC. It codes for CASSPRPYGYTF.

The chain employs TRBV6-2 or TRBV6-3 and TRBJ1-5; tentatively, D is TRBD1 (6 bases). V lost 5 bases and J lost 0, with 23 bases in between. This CDR3 has 19 amino acids. The germline gives CDR1 MNHEY, CDR2 SVGEGT. CDR3 nucleotides: TGTGCCAGCAGTACCCCCGTCAGGGGAAGGGATAATAGCAATCAGCCCCAGCATTTT. This translates into CASSTPVRGRDNSNQPQHF.

The rearrangement uses TRBV6-5 and TRBJ2-3, with TRBD2 identical over 7 bases. V lost 6 bases and J lost 2; bases outside the gene matches: 5. CDR3 length: 14 residues. The germline CDR1 and CDR2 sequences are MNHEY and SVGAGI. The CDR3 sequence: CASSLAAPTDTQYF. CDR3 coding DNA: TGTGCCAGCAGCCTAGCGGCGCCCACAGATACGCAGTATTTT.

The sample holds one count of this clone. The V call is TRBV7-2, the J call TRBJ2-2; D is unresolved. The V and J ends lost 5 bases and 0 bases respectively, with 4 bases between them. The CDR3 has 13 amino acids. CDR1 and CDR2 (germline): SGHTA, FQGNSA. The CDR3 DNA is TGTGCCAGCAGCCCAACGAACACCGGGGAGCTGTTTTTT. It translates to CASSPTNTGELFF. The whole variable domain, filled in from reference TRBV7-2 and TRBJ2-2, reads GAGVSQSPSNKVTEKGKDVELRCDPISGHTALYWYRQSLGQGLEFLIYFQGNSAPDKSGLPSDRFSAERTGGSVSTLTIQRTQQEDSAVYLCASSPTNTGELFFGEGSRLTVL.

The count of this clone is one. The chain uses TRBV7-2 and TRBJ1-2, with 9 bases aligning to TRBD1. This CDR3 spans 15 amino acids. With V trimmed by 1 base and J by 3 bases, 3 bases remained unmatched. Germline assignment: CDR1 SGHTA and CDR2 FQGNSA. The CDR3 region is CASSLGTGVYYGYTF. The CDR3 nucleotides are TGTGCCAGCAGCTTAGGGACAGGGGTTTACTATGGCTACACCTTC. Full variable domain (rest looked up from reference TRBV7-2 and TRBJ1-2): GAGVSQSPSNKVTEKGKDVELRCDPISGHTALYWYRQSLGQGLEFLIYFQGNSAPDKSGLPSDRFSAERTGGSVSTLTIQRTQQEDSAVYLCASSLGTGVYYGYTFGSGTRLTVV.

This chain joins TRBV6-6 and TRBJ2-3; 15 bases align to TRBD2. Germline V gene sequence: CDR1 MNHNY, CDR2 SVGAGI (reference sequence). There are 16 residues in the CDR3. V was pared by 7 bases and J by 7 bases, with 9 bases of the junction left unmatched. This CDR3 reads CASTRGTSGRPNTQYF. CDR3 sequence (DNA): TGTGCCAGCACCCGGGGGACTAGCGGGAGGCCTAATACGCAGTATTTT.

The chain uses TRBV6-5 and TRBJ2-5, with D possibly being TRBD2 (6 bases). V was pared by 2 bases and J by 5 bases, with 15 bases between. The CDR3 has 15 residues. Germline CDR1 and CDR2: MNHEY and SVGAGI. CDR3 sequence (DNA): TGTGCCAGCAGTTACCCAGCGGGCCGGCGGGAGACCCAGTACTTC. This codes for CASSYPAGRRETQYF.

The chain joins TRBV6-5 to TRBJ1-1, with TRBD1 matching 8 bases. The germline CDR1 and CDR2 sequences are MNHEY and SVGAGI. Unmatched junction bases numbered 3, after V lost 6 bases and J lost 0 bases. This CDR3 has 14 amino acids. The CDR3 protein is CASSWTGLNTEAFF. As DNA, the CDR3 is TGTGCCAGCAGCTGGACAGGGCTGAACACTGAAGCTTTCTTT.

This clone occurred a few times. The germline gene is not matched at one end of the junction; a read error may be the cause. CDR3 loop: CASSRTGKETQYF. In DNA form, the CDR3 reads TGTGCTAGCAGCAGGACAGGGAAAGAGACCCAGTACTTC. This chain joins TRBV7-7 and TRBJ2-5; 8 bases are a match to TRBD1. In germline, CDR1 is SSHAT, CDR2 FNYEAQ (reference sequence). There are 13 residues in the CDR3. Variable domain in full (rest from reference TRBV7-7 and TRBJ2-5): GAGVSQSPRYKVTKRGQDVTLRCDPISSHATLYWYQQALGQGPEFLTYFNYEAQPDKSGLPSDRFSAERPEGSISTLTIQRTEQRDSAMYRCASSRTGKETQYFGPGTRLLVL.

About this clone: The sample holds other DNA sequences that translate to the same CDR3. The CDR3 region is CASSPGTEAFF. The DNA of the CDR3 is TGTGCCAGCAGCCCGGGCACTGAAGCTTTCTTT. The chain joins TRBV12-3 or TRBV12-4 to TRBJ1-1; D gene uncertain. Trimming took off 6 bases at V and 4 bases at J, with 6 bases between the two ends. There are 11 residues in the CDR3.

The chain employs TRBV10-1 and TRBJ2-1; perhaps TRBD2 as D (6 bases). The germline V gene encodes CDR1 WNHNN and CDR2 SYGVQD (reference sequence). V lost 6 bases to trimming and J lost 5 bases, with 11 bases between them. This CDR3 contains 13 residues. In nucleotides, the CDR3 is TGCGCCAGCAGCGGGAGAGGGGACAATGAGCAGTTCTTC. Protein sequence: CASSGRGDNEQFF.

This chain uses TRBV10-1 with TRBJ2-7; D is possibly TRBD2 (8 bases). V was trimmed by 7 bases and J by 2 bases, leaving 24 bases between them. This CDR3 comprises 17 residues. CDR1 and CDR2 from the germline V gene are WNHNN and SYGVQD (reference sequence). CDR3 coding DNA: TGCGCCAGCACCCCGGGGGGGCGGGCAGGGGGTGCCTACGAGCAGTACTTC. Translation gives CASTPGGRAGGAYEQYF.

The chain recombines TRBV19 with TRBJ1-6; 11 positions agree with TRBD1. CDR3 length: 15 amino acids. Germline V lookup: CDR1 LNHDA, CDR2 SQIVND (reference sequence). The junction had 3 bases not matched to a gene; V was cut back by 5 bases and J by 6 bases. The CDR3 loop is CASSPGTGGNSPLHF. CDR3 coding DNA: TGTGCCAGTAGTCCCGGGACAGGGGGTAATTCACCCCTCCACTTT.

The gene calls are TRBV4-2 and TRBJ2-7; 7 bases are shared with TRBD2. V gave up 5 bases and J gave up 5 bases; unmatched junction bases: 21. Germline V gene lookup returns CDR1 LGHNA and CDR2 YNFKEQ. This CDR3 has 18 amino acids. For the CDR3, the DNA is TGTGCCAGCAGCTTAACGGGGGTCCCGGGACTACCGAAAAACGAGCAGTACTTC. This translates into CASSLTGVPGLPKNEQYF.

The rearrangement uses TRBV7-9 and TRBJ1-2; D is uncertain. CDR1 and CDR2 from the germline V gene are SEHNR and FQNEAQ (reference sequence). Trimming took off 1 base at V and 6 bases at J, with 12 bases between the two ends. CDR3 length: 14 residues. The CDR3 DNA is TGTGCCAGCAGCTTAGGGGCAGACTACCATGGCTACACCTTC. It codes for CASSLGADYHGYTF.

The chain joins TRBV7-9 to TRBJ2-2; tentative D call: TRBD2 (5 bases). Trimming shortened V by 5 bases and J by 6 bases, and 10 bases separated the two germline ends. The CDR3 length is 13 residues. Looked up from germline, CDR1 is SEHNR and CDR2 is FQNEAQ (reference sequence). Written as DNA, the CDR3 is TGTGCCAGCAGCCCAGCGCGGGCCGGGGAGCTGTTTTTT. This codes for CASSPARAGELFF.

The chain links TRBV19 to TRBJ2-7, with 9 bases matching TRBD1. The CDR3 is 14 amino acids. CDR1 is LNHDA and CDR2 is SQIVND in the germline V gene (reference sequence). With V trimmed by 7 bases and J by 2 bases, 6 bases remained unmatched. The CDR3 DNA follows: TGTGCCAGTAACGCCGGGACAGGGACCTACGAGCAGTACTTC. Residues: CASNAGTGTYEQYF.

The rearrangement joins TRBV4-3 to TRBJ2-2; 9 bases fit TRBD2. This CDR3 region has 18 residues. The junction had 11 bases not matched to a gene; V was cut back by 2 bases and J by 4 bases. Germline values: CDR1 LGHNA, CDR2 YSLEER. The CDR3 here is CASSQLVDSGSPTGELFF. The CDR3 DNA reads TGCGCCAGCAGCCAATTGGTGGATAGCGGGAGTCCCACCGGGGAGCTGTTTTTT.

The chain employs TRBV5-1 and TRBJ2-7; 7 positions match TRBD1. V lost 0 bases, J lost 9 bases, and 21 bases stayed unmatched. Germline CDR1 reads SGHRS; CDR2 reads YFSETQ. CDR3 length: 18 residues. The DNA for the CDR3 is TGCGCCAGCAGCTTGGGTCCCCAGACACAGGGGTTGGGGCGTGGGCAGTACTTC. Translated, it gives CASSLGPQTQGLGRGQYF.

The chain is built from TRBV7-2 and TRBJ2-7, with 15 positions matching TRBD2. CDR1 is SGHTA, CDR2 FQGNSA, per germline. The CDR3 covers 19 residues. The trim removed 3 bases at V and 5 bases at J, leaving 14 bases unmatched. DNA of the CDR3: TGTGCCAGCAGCTTTGACCGGACTAGCGGGAGGGCCGGGTCCGACGAGCAGTACTTC. This encodes CASSFDRTSGRAGSDEQYF. The complete variable domain, with remaining parts taken from reference TRBV7-2 and TRBJ2-7, reads GAGVSQSPSNKVTEKGKDVELRCDPISGHTALYWYRQSLGQGLEFLIYFQGNSAPDKSGLPSDRFSAERTGGSVSTLTIQRTQQEDSAVYLCASSFDRTSGRAGSDEQYFGPGTRLTVT.

The chain joins TRBV7-8 to TRBJ2-1; 11 positions match TRBD2. Germline trimming cut 5 bases from V and 4 bases from J; bases unmatched to any gene: 13. Germline values: CDR1 SGHVS, CDR2 FQNEAQ. This CDR3 is built from 18 residues. CDR3 region: CASSQTPTLAGGYNEQFF. The CDR3 DNA is TGTGCCAGCAGCCAGACCCCCACTCTAGCGGGAGGATACAATGAGCAGTTCTTC.